The 17 T cell receptor beta chains reported below all come from one sample, sequenced in a study of PD-1 blockade in mismatch repair-deficient tumors. Assay used: immunoSEQ multiplex PCR; TCRdb lists only in-frame clones, some missing. The data show tens of thousands of clones, with 65% to 85% seen just once and just over 2.5% held by the top ten. The source was peripheral blood, collected 12 weeks after starting pembrolizumab. These receptors all come from an adult with mismatch repair-deficient cancer.

The gene calls are TRBV27 and TRBJ2-7; TRBD2 matches at 12 bases. V lost 3 bases, J lost 3 bases, and 3 bases stayed unmatched. Germline loops: CDR1 MNHEY, CDR2 SMNVEV (reference sequence). The CDR3 extends over 15 amino acids. CDR3 in DNA: TGTGCCAGCAGTTTTACGACTAGCGGGGGCTACGAGCAGTACTTC. Translating it yields CASSFTTSGGYEQYF.

V gene TRBV5-4 combines with J gene TRBJ1-2, with D possibly matching TRBD1 (5 bases). This CDR3 has 14 amino acids. The germline CDR1 and CDR2 sequences are SGHNT and YYREEE (reference sequence). Deletions cut 4 bases from V and 6 bases from J, with 16 bases between. The chain's CDR3 is CASSQVLGGNGYTF. CDR3 DNA: TGTGCCAGCAGCCAAGTACTCGGGGGAAATGGCTACACCTTC. The variable domain in full, completed from reference TRBV5-4 and TRBJ1-2, reads ETGVTQSPTHLIKTRGQQVTLRCSSQSGHNTVSWYQQALGQGPQFIFQYYREEENGRGNFPPRFSGLQFPNYSSELNVNALELDDSALYLCASSQVLGGNGYTFGSGTRLTVV.

This chain links TRBV28 with TRBJ2-1; no clear D. This CDR3 comprises 12 residues. The germline V and J ends were trimmed by 1 base and 8 bases, with 6 bases remaining between them. The V gene's germline CDR1 is MDHEN and CDR2 SYDVKM. CDR3 DNA sequence: TGTGCCAGCAGTTTATCCAGCTATGAGCAGTTCTTC. Amino acid sequence: CASSLSSYEQFF.

The chain has TRBV7-6 and TRBJ2-3; the D call may be TRBD1 or TRBD2 (6 bases each). Per the germline V gene, CDR1 is SGHVS and CDR2 is FNYEAQ. Between the trimmed V and J ends, which lost 1 base and 0 bases, there was a span of 11 bases. The CDR3 totals 16 residues. Here the CDR3 reads CASSLVGGLSTDTQYF. The CDR3 coding sequence is TGTGCCAGCAGCTTAGTAGGGGGGCTGAGCACAGATACGCAGTATTTT.

This clone showed up just once. The germline gene is not matched at one end of the junction; a read error may be the cause. This chain links TRBV6-5 with TRBJ1-1; TRBD1 might be the D (6 bases). The CDR3 spans 13 residues. Germline V gene lookup returns CDR1 MNHEY and CDR2 SVGAGI. CDR3 loop: CASSRGANPEAFF. The CDR3 nucleotides read TGTGCCAGCAGTAGGGGGGCGAACCCTGAAGCTTTCTTT.

CDR3 DNA: TGTGCCAGCAGCGCGCGTCGACTAGCGGGGGCCACAGATACGCAGTATTTT. It translates to CASSARRLAGATDTQYF. The chain employs TRBV2 and TRBJ2-3; 12 bases map to TRBD2. The junction had 9 bases not matched to a gene; V was cut back by 6 bases and J by 2 bases. Germline V gene lookup returns CDR1 SNHLY and CDR2 FYNNEI. The CDR3 runs to 17 residues.

This clone has a single count. As DNA, the CDR3 is TGTGCCAGCAGTTTATCCACCAACAGGGGTGAAGCTTTCTTT. Amino acid sequence: CASSLSTNRGEAFF. The gene calls are TRBV27 and TRBJ1-1; 7 nucleotides agree with TRBD1. CDR3 length equals 14 residues. CDR1 and CDR2 (germline): MNHEY, SMNVEV (reference sequence). J lost 7 bases, V lost 0 bases, and 5 bases had no gene match.

The chain employs TRBV6-1 and TRBJ1-5, with 8 bases identical to TRBD1. This CDR3 has 14 residues. The germline V gene has CDR1 MNHNS and CDR2 SASEGT. The J segment lost 5 bases and the V segment lost 5 bases, leaving 5 bases of the junction unmatched. CDR3 protein: CASSKDRDYQPQHF. CDR3 nucleotides: TGTGCCAGCAGTAAGGACAGGGATTATCAGCCCCAGCATTTT.

This chain connects TRBV5-1 to TRBJ1-1; TRBD1 aligns across 8 bases. Germline V gene data show CDR1 as SGHRS and CDR2 as YFSETQ. The J segment lost 5 bases and the V segment lost 1 base, leaving 4 bases of the junction unmatched. The CDR3 length is 14 residues. CDR3 bases: TGCGCCAGCAGCTTGCAGGGGGCTATGACTGAAGCTTTCTTT. Its protein is CASSLQGAMTEAFF.

This chain links TRBV27 with TRBJ2-3; 9 positions match TRBD2. Trimming took 0 bases from V and 3 from J; bases not matched to a gene: 10. Germline CDR1 is MNHEY and CDR2 is SMNVEV (reference sequence). This CDR3 contains 18 residues. The CDR3 here is CASSLSFPGAGGTDTQYF. For the CDR3, the DNA is TGTGCCAGCAGTTTATCCTTCCCGGGAGCGGGAGGAACAGATACGCAGTATTTT.

The rearrangement joins TRBV2 to TRBJ2-7; TRBD2 matches 8 bases. Per germline, CDR1 SNHLY and CDR2 FYNNEI. CDR3 length equals 18 residues. V lost 8 bases and J lost 2; bases outside the gene matches: 20. The CDR3: CASSYSKGLAGSPYEQYF. DNA for the CDR3: TGTGCCAGCTCTTACTCTAAGGGGCTAGCGGGCTCCCCCTACGAGCAGTACTTC.

This clone appeared a single time. This chain joins TRBV10-3 and TRBJ2-1; TRBD2 matches at 15 bases. Trimming at V came to 2 bases and at J to 2 bases, leaving 4 bases not matched to a gene. Germline V CDR1 and CDR2: ENHRY, SYGVKD. The CDR3 has 18 residues. CDR3 sequence reads: CAISEGLAGGPPYNEQFF. The CDR3 DNA is TGTGCCATCAGTGAGGGACTAGCGGGAGGGCCACCCTACAATGAGCAGTTCTTC.

This clone was detected only once. V gene TRBV29-1 combines with J gene TRBJ1-5, with TRBD1 matching 8 bases. CDR1 is SQVTM, CDR2 ANQGSEA, per germline. The CDR3 has 15 residues. J lost 7 bases, V lost 2 bases, and 10 bases had no gene match. CDR3 sequence: CSVETFRGHGQPQHF. CDR3 in DNA: TGCAGCGTTGAAACATTCAGGGGGCACGGCCAGCCCCAGCATTTT.

The V call is TRBV5-1, the J call TRBJ2-5; D ambiguous. Germline V CDR1 and CDR2: SGHRS, YFSETQ. The CDR3 has 14 residues. Trimming stripped 0 bases from V and 5 bases from J, with 11 bases between. The CDR3 nucleotides are TGCGCCAGCAGCTTGGCCCCCCTCGGGGAGACCCAGTACTTC. The encoded protein is CASSLAPLGETQYF. The full variable domain, its missing parts supplied by reference TRBV5-1 and TRBJ2-5, is KAGVTQTPRYLIKTRGQQVTLSCSPISGHRSVSWYQQTPGQGLQFLFEYFSETQRNKGNFPGRFSGRQFSNSRSEMNVSTLELGDSALYLCASSLAPLGETQYFGPGTRLLVL.

The genes are TRBV7-2 and TRBJ2-7, with D uncertain. CDR1 is SGHTA and CDR2 is FQGNSA in the germline V gene. The V end lost 5 bases, the J end lost 1 base, and 6 bases lay between the germline ends. The CDR3 has 12 residues. The CDR3 reads CASSQRSYEQYF. DNA of the CDR3: TGTGCCAGCAGCCAAAGGTCCTACGAGCAGTACTTC.

This chain uses TRBV7-8 with TRBJ1-2; D is undetermined. Germline CDR1 reads SGHVS; CDR2 reads FQNEAQ. Trimming took 2 bases from V and 5 from J, leaving 9 bases between them. There are 13 residues in the CDR3. The CDR3 loop reads CASSLRSEYGYTF. For the CDR3, the DNA is TGTGCCAGCAGCTTACGGTCTGAATATGGCTACACCTTC.

The gene calls are TRBV5-4 and TRBJ2-3; 8 nucleotides agree with TRBD2. Germline V gene lookup returns CDR1 SGHNT and CDR2 YYREEE (reference sequence). The V gene end was trimmed by 0 bases and the J gene end by 3 bases; junction bases not matched to a gene: 3. The CDR3 is made up of 15 amino acids. The CDR3 here is CASSLASGGTDTQYF. In nucleotides, the CDR3 is TGTGCCAGCAGCTTGGCCAGCGGGGGAACAGATACGCAGTATTTT.